Shown below are 5 T cell receptor beta chains from a single sample sequenced in a study of PD-1 blockade in classical Hodgkin lymphoma. Every one of the patients relapsed after autologous stem cell transplantation (brentuximab vedotin exposure was variable). Clones were read by immunoSEQ multiplex PCR, and TCRdb kept only the in-frame ones, dropping some. The sample holds around 100,000 clones, about 89% seen once. The sample consisted of peripheral blood mononuclear cells (PBMCs), taken before the second cycle of nivolumab. These receptors all come from a human donor with classical Hodgkin lymphoma.

V gene TRBV6-5 combines with J gene TRBJ2-6, with TRBD1 as a possible D gene (5 bases). V shed 2 bases and J shed 2 bases, with 7 bases lying between them. Germline-derived CDR1 and CDR2 are MNHEY and SVGAGI. The CDR3 loop spans 15 amino acids. CDR3 DNA sequence: TGTGCCAGCAGTTACCAGGGCACTGGGGCCAACGTCCTGACTTTC. This encodes CASSYQGTGANVLTF.

The chain employs TRBV2 and TRBJ1-1; a possible D gene is TRBD1 (5 bases). Germline V lookup: CDR1 SNHLY, CDR2 FYNNEI. The length of the CDR3 is 14 residues. Between the trimmed V and J ends, which lost 5 bases and 3 bases, there was a span of 13 bases. CDR3 nucleotides: TGTGCCAGCAGTCCTGACGGGGGAGACACTGAAGCTTTCTTT. Its translation is CASSPDGGDTEAFF. Full variable domain (missing parts from reference TRBV2 and TRBJ1-1): EPEVTQTPSHQVTQMGQEVILRCVPISNHLYFYWYRQILGQKVEFLVSFYNNEISEKSEIFDDQFSVERPDGSNFTLKIRSTKLEDSAMYFCASSPDGGDTEAFFGQGTRLTVV.

The rearrangement joins TRBV30 to TRBJ2-7; 7 positions agree with TRBD1. The V gene's germline CDR1 is GTSNPN and CDR2 SVGIG (reference sequence). This CDR3 has 16 residues. Unmatched junction bases numbered 9, after V lost 0 bases and J lost 1 base. In DNA, the CDR3 is TGTGCCTGGAGTGTACATGGGGACAGAACTTCCTACGAGCAGTACTTC. As protein: CAWSVHGDRTSYEQYF.

The chain couples TRBV7-9 to TRBJ2-7; 9 bases are a match to TRBD1. CDR1 and CDR2 from the germline V gene are SEHNR and FQNEAQ (reference sequence). V shed 7 bases, J shed 7 bases, and the junction held 14 bases outside the gene matches. The CDR3 length is 15 residues. The CDR3 reads CASITGTGIRREQYF. The CDR3 nucleotides are TGTGCCAGCATAACCGGGACAGGGATACGACGGGAGCAGTACTTC.

The chain recombines TRBV19 with TRBJ2-5; D is ambiguous. The V gene's germline CDR1 is LNHDA and CDR2 SQIVND (reference sequence). The length of the CDR3 is 12 residues. The V gene lost 3 bases and the J gene lost 7 bases, with 9 bases spanning the gap. CDR3 nucleotide sequence: TGTGCCAGTAGTATCAGTGACGGGACCCAGTACTTC. Its protein is CASSISDGTQYF.